This TCR beta chain was recovered during a study of CD8+ T cells in alopecia areata. RNA was isolated and reverse transcribed to cDNA, the sequencing template. Generated by immunoSEQ multiplex PCR, the TCRdb table keeps only in-frame clones and is missing some. This table holds about 200,000 clones, around 56% found once. Germline assignment: CDR1 SGHTA and CDR2 FQGNSA. Trimming at V came to 5 bases and at J to 6 bases, leaving 2 bases not matched to a gene. This CDR3 contains 13 residues. A note on this clone: Its antigen is unknown.

Treatment denoted: oral pan-JAK inhibitor, 5-10 mg twice daily. Study observations and caveats: Tofacitinib did not eliminate many expanded lesional clones from scalp or blood.

The sequence came from a human donor with alopecia areata. This material consisted of CD4+ T cells sorted from blood, taken at week 4, from a patient treated with tofacitinib. The V gene is TRBV7-2, the J gene TRBJ1-2, with 11 positions matching TRBD1. This CDR3 is CASSMGQGDGYTF. CDR3 bases: TGTGCCAGCAGCATGGGACAGGGGGATGGCTACACCTTC.